This TCR beta chain stems from a study of T cells in Graves' hyperthyroidism and ophthalmopathy. This clonotype was seen at least ten times. Antigen: not known. Uncontrolled infection, other autoimmune disease, pregnancy and lactation each barred patients from inclusion. The source of the PBMCs was less than 12 ml of fresh peripheral blood. RNA transcripts yielded amplified TCR beta CDR3 regions. Initially, a first-round RT-PCR of the TCR CDR3 employed the HTBI primer set. One entry per CDR3 protein, called by TCRdb with MiXCR from the multiplex PCR reads. The repertoire holds fewer than 600,000 distinct CDR3 sequences, with around 15% as singletons. The CDR3 is 15 amino acids. V trimming: 8 bases; J trimming: 1 base; junction bases outside the gene matches: 9. From germline, CDR1 is SNHLY and CDR2 FYNNEI. Findings and limits, study-wide: For ophthalmopathy, model prediction preceded onset by a median approximately 6 months. Most thyroid clonotypes expanded above 0.001 were also detected in blood.

Sequencing was done on a sample of blood. The genes are TRBV2 and TRBJ1-1; 8 bases are a match to TRBD1. This TCR was sampled from a middle-aged woman with Graves' hyperthyroidism. CDR3 coding DNA: TGTGCCAGCGCATTAGGACAGGGTTCGAACACTGAAGCTTTCTTT. It is translated as CASALGQGSNTEAFF.